The table lists the clone carrying this T cell receptor beta chain with a count of one. In the original workflow: Nucleated cell number was recorded as an estimate derived from reference gene primer amplification. Profiling relied on immunoSEQ multiplex PCR, and the TCRdb table lists in-frame clones only, not all of them. V and J calls and clone size are those listed in that table; D and trimming were worked out from the DNA. The table shows 200,000 or so clones, with 70% to 90% occurring only once. This specimen belongs to a study of blood T cell repertoires in COVID-19. Study in general: The origin of the acute and convalescent COVID-19 samples was the United States, Italy and Spain.

The TCR originated in a woman aged 50 to 65 with acute or convalescent COVID-19. Sequencing was done on a sample of peripheral blood.

In DNA, the CDR3 is TGTGCCTGGGATCGACTAGCGGGGCCAGATACGCAGTATTTT. This codes for CAWDRLAGPDTQYF. The V call is TRBV30, the J call TRBJ2-3, with 11 bases that match TRBD2. Germline V CDR1 and CDR2: GTSNPN, SVGIG (reference sequence). Unmatched junction bases numbered 5, after V lost 5 bases and J lost 4 bases. There are 14 residues in the CDR3.